The next 18 T cell receptor beta chains were all read from a single sample in a study of shared clonotypes between healthy human individuals. The assay was immunoSEQ multiplex PCR, and TCRdb's table has in-frame clones only and misses some. The sample holds around 700,000 clones, 73% seen once. The specimen sequenced was memory CD4+ T cells sorted from blood. The subset was: CD45RA-negative fraction. The receptors stem from a woman between 25 and 40 years old in good health.

The chain has TRBV30 and TRBJ1-1; D may be TRBD1 (6 bases). The germline gives CDR1 GTSNPN, CDR2 SVGIG (reference sequence). CDR3 length: 13 residues. With 4 bases removed from V and 4 bases from J, the gap between germline ends came to 13 bases. CDR3 loop: CAWILTGGTEAFF. The CDR3, as DNA: TGTGCCTGGATCCTGACAGGCGGCACTGAAGCTTTCTTT.

The chain employs TRBV1 and TRBJ1-1. TRBV1 is assigned pseudogene status. There are 11 residues in the CDR3. The CDR3 reads CTSSQDRVAFF. CDR3 nucleotides: TGCACCAGCAGCCAAGACCGGGTAGCTTTCTTT.

The rearrangement uses TRBV2 and TRBJ1-2; 7 nucleotides line up with TRBD1. Trimming at V came to 6 bases and at J to 8 bases, leaving 3 bases not matched to a gene. The germline CDR1 and CDR2 sequences are SNHLY and FYNNEI. This CDR3 has 11 residues. The CDR3 nucleotides read TGTGCCAGCAGGATACAGGGGGGCTACACCTTC. Its protein product is CASRIQGGYTF.

In regard to this clone: The sample carries other DNA sequences with the same CDR3. The genes are TRBV10-2 and TRBJ1-5, with D uncertain. V dropped 2 bases and J dropped 0 bases, with 2 bases sitting between them. CDR1 WSHSY and CDR2 SAAADI come from the germline V gene. The CDR3 is made up of 13 amino acids. Here the CDR3 DNA reads TGCGCCAGCAGTGAGATTAGCAATCAGCCCCAGCATTTT. The encoded protein is CASSEISNQPQHF.

CDR3 in amino acids: CASSSVIGTQYF. In nucleotides, the CDR3 is TGTGCCAGCAGTTCCGTAATTGGTACGCAGTATTTT. This chain uses TRBV6-5 with TRBJ2-3; D is uncertain. Germline-derived CDR1 and CDR2 are MNHEY and SVGAGI. The CDR3 has 12 residues. Trimming removed 4 bases at V and 8 bases at J, with 10 bases between.

This chain links TRBV6-5 with TRBJ2-2; possibly TRBD1 or TRBD2 for D (5 bases each). Trimming left V 10 bases short and J 6 bases short, with 18 bases between. The CDR3 covers 14 residues. Germline lookup yields CDR1 MNHEY and CDR2 SVGAGI. The CDR3 here is CATRDRELPGELFF. The CDR3 DNA sequence: TGTGCCACCCGGGACCGAGAACTCCCCGGGGAGCTGTTTTTT.

The rearrangement uses TRBV15 and TRBJ2-7; the match to TRBD1 covers 10 bases. The CDR3 is 13 amino acids. Germline trimming cut 3 bases from V and 6 bases from J; bases unmatched to any gene: 2. The V gene's germline CDR1 is LNHNV and CDR2 YYDKDF (reference sequence). The CDR3 reads CATSRDRGGEQYF. The CDR3 DNA follows: TGTGCCACCAGCAGGGACAGGGGGGGCGAGCAGTACTTC.

This chain connects TRBV5-4 to TRBJ1-2; perhaps TRBD1 as D (6 bases). V was pared by 2 bases and J by 0 bases, with 8 bases between. This CDR3 spans 14 amino acids. Per the germline V gene, CDR1 is SGHNT and CDR2 is YYREEE (reference sequence). CDR3 coding DNA: TGTGCCAGCAGCTTAACAGGGTCTAACTATGGCTACACCTTC. Its protein is CASSLTGSNYGYTF.

The genes are TRBV30 and TRBJ2-5; D may be TRBD2 (6 bases). This CDR3 has 15 amino acids. CDR1 GTSNPN and CDR2 SVGIG come from the germline V gene (reference sequence). The V end lost 2 bases, the J end lost 4 bases, and 17 bases lay between the germline ends. The CDR3 region is CAWSLGTLGVETQYF. The DNA for the CDR3 is TGTGCCTGGAGTCTTGGGACTCTGGGAGTAGAGACCCAGTACTTC.

The rearrangement links TRBV6-6 to TRBJ2-3; perhaps TRBD2 as D (6 bases). Germline assignment: CDR1 MNHNY and CDR2 SVGAGI (reference sequence). The ends were cut back, 6 bases at V and 2 bases at J, with 9 bases in the middle. CDR3 length: 13 amino acids. In DNA form, the CDR3 reads TGTGCCAGCAGGCGGAGGGACACAGATACGCAGTATTTT. Its translation is CASRRRDTDTQYF.

The chain has TRBV29-1 and TRBJ2-1, with a possible D match to TRBD1 (6 bases). Deletions cut 3 bases from V and 12 bases from J, with 9 bases between. The CDR3 spans 10 residues. Germline V gene lookup returns CDR1 SQVTM and CDR2 ANQGSEA. CDR3 DNA: TGCAGCGTTGACAGCAGGGGGCAGTTCTTC. Its protein product is CSVDSRGQFF.

The rearrangement joins TRBV4-1 to TRBJ1-5, with D tentatively TRBD1 (5 bases). Germline CDR1 MGHRA, CDR2 YSYEKL. The CDR3 has 15 residues. The V gene lost 5 bases and the J gene lost 2 bases, with 13 bases spanning the gap. The CDR3 DNA sequence: TGCGCCAGCAGCTACGACAGTTGGGGCAATCAGCCCCAGCATTTT. This sequence encodes CASSYDSWGNQPQHF.

This chain connects TRBV28 to TRBJ1-3; D not certain. The CDR3 has 14 residues. Germline values: CDR1 MDHEN, CDR2 SYDVKM. The ends were cut back, 5 bases at V and 1 base at J, with 9 bases in the middle. CDR3 in DNA: TGTGCCAGCAGTCGTGCCCCGTCTGGAAACACCATATATTTT. Translated, it gives CASSRAPSGNTIYF.

This rearrangement joins TRBV25-1 to TRBJ1-2; 7 nucleotides line up with TRBD1. The CDR3 extends over 18 amino acids. The junction had 20 bases not matched to a gene; V was cut back by 3 bases and J by 7 bases. From germline, CDR1 is MGHDK and CDR2 SYGVNS. CDR3 amino acids: CASSEDRSFDPQRRGYTF. For the CDR3, the DNA is TGTGCCAGCAGTGAGGACAGGTCCTTCGATCCTCAGAGGCGTGGCTACACCTTC.

The chain combines TRBV7-2 with TRBJ2-1; 10 nucleotides line up with TRBD2. Germline loops: CDR1 SGHTA, CDR2 FQGNSA. After removal of 4 bases from V and 1 base from J, the junction contained 4 bases not matched to a gene. The CDR3 consists of 16 residues. The CDR3 DNA is TGTGCCAGCAGCTCAAGCGGGAGGGGTTCCTACAATGAGCAGTTCTTC. It encodes CASSSSGRGSYNEQFF. Combining the CDR3 with reference TRBV7-2 and TRBJ2-1 gives the whole variable domain GAGVSQSPSNKVTEKGKDVELRCDPISGHTALYWYRQSLGQGLEFLIYFQGNSAPDKSGLPSDRFSAERTGGSVSTLTIQRTQQEDSAVYLCASSSSGRGSYNEQFFGPGTRLTVL.

This clone was counted once. CDR3 protein: CASSHGGTVNTEAFF. CDR3 DNA sequence: TGCGCCAGCAGCCACGGGGGGACGGTGAACACTGAAGCTTTCTTT. The V gene is TRBV5-1, the J gene TRBJ1-1, with D tentatively TRBD1 (5 bases). This CDR3 contains 15 residues. Trimming removed 4 bases at V and 0 bases at J, with 13 bases between. Germline V gene sequence: CDR1 SGHRS, CDR2 YFSETQ.

As to this clone: The sample holds other DNA sequences that translate to the same CDR3. The J gene is TRBJ1-1, the V gene TRBV5-1, with 9 positions matching TRBD1. The V gene end was trimmed by 2 bases and the J gene end by 5 bases; junction bases not matched to a gene: 4. CDR1 and CDR2 (germline): SGHRS, YFSETQ. The CDR3 consists of 14 residues. The CDR3 nucleotides read TGCGCCAGCAGCTTACAGGGGGCTGGGACTGAAGCTTTCTTT. Protein sequence: CASSLQGAGTEAFF.

The chain carries TRBV30 and TRBJ2-3; no firm D call. Germline CDR1 and CDR2: GTSNPN and SVGIG (reference sequence). Trimming removed 0 bases at V and 6 bases at J, with 7 bases between. The CDR3 has 12 residues. This chain's CDR3 is CAWSVVMDTQYF. CDR3 DNA: TGTGCCTGGAGTGTGGTGATGGATACGCAGTATTTT. The full variable domain, rest sourced from reference TRBV30 and TRBJ2-3, is SQTIHQWPATLVQPVGSPLSLECTVEGTSNPNLYWYRQAAGRGLQLLFYSVGIGQISSEVPQNLSASRPQDRQFILSSKKLLLSDSGFYLCAWSVVMDTQYFGPGTRLTVL.